This T cell receptor (delta chain) was recorded in a study of gamma-delta chains in newborns, infants, children. TCRdb reanalysed the reads via CATT. The sample holds just over 6,000 delta-chain clones, approximately 2.4% seen once. This clone is medium-sized. In the same sample, other DNA sequences code for this CDR3. Unmatched junction bases numbered 7, after V lost 3 bases and J lost 4 bases. The CDR3 extends over 15 amino acids. Germline lookup yields CDR1 GEAIGNYY and CDR2 EKD. The V gene is TRDV2, the J gene TRDJ2; 7 bases agree with TRDD3. Sequenced input: blood. This receptor was obtained from a child who was a newborn, infant or young child, either healthy, febrile or measles-vaccinated (not recorded which). The CDR3: CACDPWGASTAQLFF. The CDR3 region has the DNA TGTGCCTGTGACCCCTGGGGGGCATCGACAGCACAACTCTTCTTT.